This T cell receptor beta chain is from a study of early T cells in non-severe SARS-CoV-2 infection. Overall study: Bulk RNA from unsorted whole blood was sequenced; chains were unpaired.

V lost 5 bases and J lost 8, with 20 bases in between. CDR3 size: 15 residues. The germline CDR1 and CDR2 sequences are SGHAT and FQNNGV. Individually, cDNA molecules had unique molecular identifiers attached to them. Via MiXCR, TCRdb re-called the 5' RACE reads, giving one row per CDR3 protein. The repertoire holds about 49,000 distinct CDR3 sequences, with roughly 6% as singletons. Specimen: whole blood, collected at baseline. This sequence originates from an adult who was a healthcare worker with PCR-confirmed SARS-CoV-2 infection or an uninfected control (not recorded which). The chain recombines TRBV11-2 with TRBJ2-3; TRBD2 might be the D (6 bases). The CDR3 loop is CASSPAEGVVVTQYF. For the CDR3, the DNA is TGTGCCAGCAGCCCCGCGGAGGGTGTCGTCGTTACGCAGTATTTT.